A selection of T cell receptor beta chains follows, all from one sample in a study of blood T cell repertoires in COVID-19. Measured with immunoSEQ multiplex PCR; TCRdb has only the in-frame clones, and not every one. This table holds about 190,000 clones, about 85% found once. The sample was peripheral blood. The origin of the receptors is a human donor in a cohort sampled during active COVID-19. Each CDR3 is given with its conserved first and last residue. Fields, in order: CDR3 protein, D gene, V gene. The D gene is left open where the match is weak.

CASSPQDRGIGSNQPQHF	TRBD1	TRBV19
CASSPDGNTGELFF	-	TRBV9
CAWNGQGRSEKLFF	TRBD1	TRBV30
CASAPGHGSSGANVLTF	-	TRBV19
CASSVAPGETEAFF	-	TRBV9
CASSPTTGRVHQPQHF	-	TRBV19
CASSEVGSTF	-	TRBV6-1
CASSLGQGKTEAFF	TRBD1	TRBV7-2
CASSKADPGQGPPLTGKLFF	-	TRBV21-1
CASSSPGGGINTGELFF	TRBD2	TRBV9
CASSLRQGYGYTF	TRBD1	TRBV7-9
CASSQDPSGEKLFF	-	TRBV4-1
CASSLGPNRGMNQPQHF	TRBD1	TRBV5-5
CASSIGGFTEAFF	-	TRBV19
CSVDGNTGELFF	-	TRBV29-1